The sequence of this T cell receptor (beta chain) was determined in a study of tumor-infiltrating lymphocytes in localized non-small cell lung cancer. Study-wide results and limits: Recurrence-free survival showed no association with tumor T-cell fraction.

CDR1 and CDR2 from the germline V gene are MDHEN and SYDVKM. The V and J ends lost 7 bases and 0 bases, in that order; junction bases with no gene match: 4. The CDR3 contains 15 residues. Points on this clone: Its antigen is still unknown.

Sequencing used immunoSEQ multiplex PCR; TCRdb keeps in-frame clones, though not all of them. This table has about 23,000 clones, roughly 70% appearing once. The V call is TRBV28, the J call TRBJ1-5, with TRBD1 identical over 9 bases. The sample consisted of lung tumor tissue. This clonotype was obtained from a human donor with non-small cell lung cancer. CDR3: CASTMTGGSNQPQHF. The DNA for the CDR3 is TGTGCCAGCACCATGACAGGGGGTAGCAATCAGCCCCAGCATTTT.